This T cell receptor beta chain is from a study of cytomegalovirus exposure and HLA in healthy donors. About the study: A prior study identified 120 million or so unique TCR beta sequences from 200 million or so T cells. In an early release, HLA-typed donors contributed tens of millions of unique TCR sequences.

This PCR relied on a set of 60 Vbeta primers and 13 Jbeta primers. TCRdb keeps only in-frame clones here, not all; method: immunoSEQ multiplex PCR. The sample holds roughly 160,000 clones, 84% seen once. CDR3 size: 17 residues. With 1 base clipped from V and 6 bases from J, the junction kept 13 bases outside the gene matches. The V gene's germline CDR1 is SEHNR and CDR2 FQNEAQ (reference sequence). This chain links TRBV7-9 with TRBJ2-3; 7 bases agree with TRBD2. Sequencing used PBMCs. This sequence originates from a boy aged 2 to 10 in good health and CMV-seronegative. Written as DNA, the CDR3 is TGTGCCAGCAGCTTAGTAGGGATGGCGGGAGCGTCCGATACGCAGTATTTT. It yields the protein CASSLVGMAGASDTQYF. Full variable domain (missing parts from reference TRBV7-9 and TRBJ2-3): DTGVSQNPRHKITKRGQNVTFRCDPISEHNRLYWYRQTLGQGPEFLTYFQNEAQLEKSRLLSDRFSAERPKGSFSTLEIQRTEQGDSAMYLCASSLVGMAGASDTQYFGPGTRLTVL.